The 20 T cell receptor beta chains listed next were all sequenced from one sample in a study of cytomegalovirus exposure and HLA in healthy donors. It was with 60 Vbeta and 13 Jbeta primers that the PCR ran. Sequencing was performed with immunoSEQ multiplex PCR; in TCRdb, only in-frame clones are kept and a portion is missing. The sample yields some 160,000 clones, around 73% seen once. Input material: PBMCs. These receptors were collected from a male donor in good health and CMV-seronegative.

The chain is built from TRBV28 and TRBJ2-3; the D is unclear. The CDR3 sequence is 14 residues long. V lost 5 bases and J 2 bases, leaving 11 bases between the germline ends. Germline CDR1 is MDHEN and CDR2 is SYDVKM. CDR3 sequence: CASSPRGLTDTQYF. The CDR3 DNA is TGTGCCAGCAGTCCCCGCGGCCTCACAGATACGCAGTATTTT.

The chain is built from TRBV19 and TRBJ2-5; 9 positions agree with TRBD2. Losses at the gene ends were 5 bases for V and 5 bases for J; bases not matched to a gene: 9. Looked up from germline, CDR1 is LNHDA and CDR2 is SQIVND (reference sequence). This CDR3 comprises 15 residues. In DNA form, the CDR3 reads TGTGCCAGTAGTTCGGGCGGGGGGGCCCATGAGACCCAGTACTTC. Its protein is CASSSGGGAHETQYF.

This clone was found a few times. The V and J genes are TRBV4-2 and TRBJ2-6; unclear D gene. V lost 0 bases to trimming and J lost 0 bases, with 3 bases between them. The CDR3 has 15 amino acids. The germline CDR1 and CDR2 sequences are LGHNA and YNFKEQ. CDR3 DNA: TGTGCCAGCAGCCAAGACGGCTCTGGGGCCAACGTCCTGACTTTC. As protein: CASSQDGSGANVLTF.

This clone was seen once. J is TRBJ1-6 and V is TRBV18, with D perhaps TRBD1 (6 bases). CDR3 length: 17 residues. Germline CDR1 KGHSH, CDR2 LQKENI. Trimming cost V 3 bases and J 0 bases, with 12 bases left between them. The DNA for the CDR3 is TGTGCCAGCTCACCCCTTGACAGGAGCTCCTATAATTCACCCCTCCACTTT. Amino acid sequence: CASSPLDRSSYNSPLHF.

The chain uses TRBV30 and TRBJ2-3, with 7 bases that match TRBD2. CDR1 GTSNPN and CDR2 SVGIG come from the germline V gene (reference sequence). The CDR3 loop spans 14 amino acids. V was clipped by 3 bases and J by 5 bases; unmatched bases: 8. The DNA of the CDR3 is TGTGCCTGGAGGGTTGGCGGGAGAGGAGATACGCAGTATTTT. Residues: CAWRVGGRGDTQYF.

The V and J genes are TRBV7-9 and TRBJ1-4; the D gene is possibly TRBD1 (6 bases). The germline V gene has CDR1 SEHNR and CDR2 FQNEAQ (reference sequence). The V end was cut by 8 bases, the J end by 8 bases, with 15 bases between. This CDR3 has 13 amino acids. CDR3 nucleotides: TGTGCCAGCGAGAGGGGGTTAGGGGAAAAACTGTTTTTT. Translation: CASERGLGEKLFF.

V usage is TRBV10-3 and J usage is TRBJ2-1, with a possible D match to TRBD2 (5 bases). This CDR3 is 17 amino acids long. Germline V gene data show CDR1 as ENHRY and CDR2 as SYGVKD. V was trimmed by 6 bases and J by 6 bases, leaving 24 bases between them. CDR3 DNA sequence: TGTGCCATCAGCTCCCCTGAGGGTTTAGAAGTGAGCAATGAGCAGTTCTTC. It is translated as CAISSPEGLEVSNEQFF.

This chain uses TRBV29-1 with TRBJ2-7; TRBD2 matches at 7 bases. V lost 6 bases, J lost 5 bases, and 10 bases stayed unmatched. CDR3 length equals 13 residues. The germline V gene encodes CDR1 SQVTM and CDR2 ANQGSEA. The DNA for the CDR3 is TGCAGCGTACCGGGGGAGGGCATCGACGAGCAGTACTTC. This sequence encodes CSVPGEGIDEQYF.

The V call is TRBV5-3, the J call TRBJ2-1; D remains ambiguous. TRBV5-3 is flagged as an ORF with uncertain function. The CDR3 extends over 12 amino acids. Trimming took 5 bases from V and 5 from J, leaving 8 bases between them. The CDR3 here is CARSSRDNEQFF. The DNA for the CDR3 is TGTGCCAGAAGTTCTAGAGACAATGAGCAGTTCTTC.

The chain employs TRBV28 and TRBJ2-7; TRBD2 matches 8 bases. With 4 bases clipped from V and 5 bases from J, the junction kept 10 bases outside the gene matches. The CDR3 runs 15 residues. Germline values: CDR1 MDHEN, CDR2 SYDVKM. CDR3 in DNA: TGTGCCAGCAGTTCCCGGGGTAGCGGGATACACGAGCAGTACTTC. The encoded protein is CASSSRGSGIHEQYF.

The chain carries TRBV11-2 and TRBJ2-7; 7 nucleotides line up with TRBD1. Germline lookup yields CDR1 SGHAT and CDR2 FQNNGV. CDR3 length: 14 residues. V lost 6 bases to trimming and J lost 1 base; unmatched junction nucleotides: 6. In DNA, the CDR3 is TGTGCCAGCAGACCCGACAGGGTGTCCTACGAGCAGTACTTC. It is translated as CASRPDRVSYEQYF. Filled out from reference TRBV11-2 and TRBJ2-7, the complete variable domain reads EAGVAQSPRYKIIEKRQSVAFWCNPISGHATLYWYQQILGQGPKLLIQFQNNGVVDDSQLPKDRFSAERLKGVDSTLKIQPAKLEDSAVYLCASRPDRVSYEQYFGPGTRLTVT.

The rearrangement joins TRBV6-5 to TRBJ2-7; 7 bases are a match to TRBD2. The CDR3 is 15 amino acids. The germline CDR1 and CDR2 sequences are MNHEY and SVGAGI. Trimming at V came to 7 bases and at J to 0 bases, leaving 9 bases not matched to a gene. The CDR3 region has the DNA TGTGCCAGCAAAGTACTAGCGACGAGCTCCTACGAGCAGTACTTC. This gives the protein CASKVLATSSYEQYF.

The chain is built from TRBV5-1 and TRBJ2-1, with TRBD1 matching over 7 bases. Germline lookup yields CDR1 SGHRS and CDR2 YFSETQ. CDR3 length: 15 amino acids. The V segment lost 4 bases and the J segment 9 bases; nucleotides outside the gene matches: 13. The chain's CDR3 is CASSTRQGFAGEQFF. The CDR3, as DNA: TGCGCCAGCAGCACCCGACAGGGTTTCGCGGGTGAGCAGTTCTTC.

V usage is TRBV2 and J usage is TRBJ1-5; D gene unclear. Germline CDR1 SNHLY, CDR2 FYNNEI. The CDR3 is made up of 14 amino acids. Between the trimmed V and J ends, which lost 1 base and 9 bases, there was a span of 13 bases. CDR3 loop: CASSEGGGRGPQHF. DNA of the CDR3: TGTGCCAGCAGTGAAGGGGGTGGCCGGGGGCCCCAGCATTTT.

The gene calls are TRBV29-1 and TRBJ2-7; maybe TRBD1 (6 bases). Between the trimmed V and J ends, which lost 5 bases and 0 bases, there was a span of 11 bases. The length of the CDR3 is 13 residues. Germline V gives CDR1 SQVTM, CDR2 ANQGSEA. CDR3 sequence reads: CSVYGQPSYEQYF. The CDR3 DNA follows: TGCAGCGTTTACGGACAGCCCTCCTACGAGCAGTACTTC.

The genes are TRBV11-2 and TRBJ1-6; D is ambiguous. Trimming removed 1 base from V and 0 bases from J, with 16 bases in between. Germline CDR1 SGHAT, CDR2 FQNNGV. The CDR3 has 19 residues. The CDR3 spells CASSLGARVASSYNSPLHF. The CDR3 region has the DNA TGTGCCAGCAGCTTAGGGGCACGCGTCGCGAGCTCCTATAATTCACCCCTCCACTTT.

This clone came up a few times. The chain joins TRBV25-1 to TRBJ2-7; TRBD2 aligns across 8 bases. With V trimmed by 2 bases and J by 5 bases, 8 bases remained unmatched. There are 15 residues in the CDR3. From germline, CDR1 is MGHDK and CDR2 SYGVNS. The CDR3 here is CASSETGGFIHEQYF. CDR3 DNA sequence: TGTGCCAGCAGTGAAACGGGAGGGTTCATCCACGAGCAGTACTTC.

There are a few counts of this clone. The rearrangement uses TRBV4-3 and TRBJ2-1, with TRBD1 matching 11 bases. V lost 0 bases to trimming and J lost 3 bases; unmatched junction nucleotides: 1. Germline CDR1 reads LGHNA; CDR2 reads YSLEER. This CDR3 has 16 amino acids. In nucleotides, the CDR3 is TGCGCCAGCAGCCAAGATGGGACAGGGGGCTACAATGAGCAGTTCTTC. Encoded protein: CASSQDGTGGYNEQFF.

The rearrangement joins TRBV27 to TRBJ1-6, with TRBD1 as a possible D gene (5 bases). Trimming took off 4 bases at V and 5 bases at J, with 12 bases between the two ends. This CDR3 region has 15 residues. Germline V gives CDR1 MNHEY, CDR2 SMNVEV (reference sequence). The chain's CDR3 is CASSYFRADNSPLHF. CDR3 in DNA: TGTGCCAGCAGTTATTTCAGGGCCGATAATTCACCCCTCCACTTT.

The genes are TRBV7-3 and TRBJ2-1; 11 bases agree with TRBD1. After removal of 1 base from V and 8 bases from J, the junction contained 4 bases not matched to a gene. Germline V gives CDR1 SGHTA, CDR2 FQGTGA. The CDR3 extends over 15 amino acids. The CDR3 DNA sequence: TGTGCCAGCAGCTTAAGGACAGGGGGCAGAGATGAGCAGTTCTTC. Translation gives CASSLRTGGRDEQFF.